The present T cell receptor beta chain was sequenced within a study of blood T cells in healthy people across ages (dated by TCRdb to the mid-2010s). Regarding the research as a whole: In model experiments, roughly one uniquely barcoded TCR beta cDNA molecule per two T cells was captured by template switching. The donors were split into four age groups: young (average around 15 years), middle-aged (roughly 40), aged (over 55) and long-lived (roughly 80). The study analyzed two additional independent replicas of 1 million unique cDNA reads from the same blood draw for two donors, one aged 18 to 29 and one aged 80 or older. Age-related changes in TCR beta repertoire diversity were measured in the study by deep sequencing normalized with unique cDNA molecular identifiers.

Libraries were built with 5' RACE. Sequencing used an Illumina HiSeq 2500. A second PCR of roughly 6 to 12 cycles was run with a J-beta primer mix and a sample-barcoded 5' primer. Each TCR beta cDNA molecule received a unique molecular identifier from a template-switch 5' adaptor carrying 12 random nucleotides. Each sample yielded at least 3 million CDR3-containing paired-end reads. First-strand cDNA synthesis was performed from all RNA using the Mint cDNA synthesis kit, with priming by a TRBC-specific oligonucleotide. Following uracil-DNA glycosylase treatment, all cDNA underwent a first 18-cycle PCR with the universal primers M1SS and BC2_uni_R. As for how the authors treated the data: Each sample was normalized by randomly selecting 1 million high-quality reads, each carrying a distinct molecular identifier. Instead of being binned into consensus sequences, reads that shared molecular identifiers were thrown out. MiTCR, run with a Q25 quality threshold and the strictest error-elimination algorithm, handled CDR3 identification, clonotype clustering and error correction. Lower-bound total TCR beta diversity was estimated with a nonparametric unseen species model using Euler transformation. Using fastp trimming at Q25 and MiXCR clonotype assembly, TCRdb reanalyzed the public sequencing data and kept in-frame beta chains. Each CDR3 protein gets just one entry, which takes the most common genes and DNA from the rows behind it. Clone size and V and J calls follow TCRdb, not the original study. This sample comprises 760,000 or so distinct CDR3 sequences, 20% to 25% of them detected only once. More than 8.5% of the sample comes from the top ten.

Broad study findings and their caveats: Compared with the aged group, the long-lived group had more naive CD4+ T cells, fewer expanded clones and increased TCR diversity, a pattern suggesting age selection. Because the CMV infection status of the donors was unknown, age-related changes in expanded clonotypes may potentially have been confounded. Bulk unsorted PBMC profiling prevented conclusive comparison of naive and antigen-experienced compartments. Estimates of total diversity based on one million sequenced T cells were regarded as lower bounds and as underestimates. A strong correlation was found between observed TCR beta diversity and the percentage of naive T cells measured by flow cytometry. Observed TCR beta diversity per million T cells fell roughly linearly with age, and a significant reduction was already apparent by age approximately 40.

The roughly 39 donors, aged about 6 to 90 years, were systemically healthy Caucasian individuals from Russia. Ten milliliters of peripheral blood were drawn from each donor into EDTA-treated Vacutainer tubes. Ficoll-Paque density-gradient centrifugation was used to isolate PBMCs, with at least 6 million obtained per sample. Total RNA, at least 5 micrograms per sample, was extracted from PBMCs with Trizol reagent. For every donor, an aliquot of PBMCs went through flow cytometry to measure the percentages of naive CD45RAhigh/CD27high T cells. The germline V gene supplies CDR1 LGHNT and CDR2 FRNRAP. Taken from cysteine to phenylalanine, the CDR3 has 15 residues. Left in the record is the CDR3 DNA by itself, 45 bases read in frame from the first base. The germline ends are 13 bases apart after V is trimmed by 7 bases and J by 1 base. On this clonotype: Its antigen is not yet known. No clone much larger than this one lies a single base away; base qualities are absent.

These data were also reused for a study on T cells of mothers and their children. As noted in the second study: Nine systemically healthy Caucasian individuals, comprising three mothers and their six children, were included as donors. cDNA synthesis used all of the extracted RNA, with roughly 1.5 ug of RNA in each 15 ul reaction. Sample barcodes and 2-4 random nucleotides were added via the M1S primer in the second PCR. Each mother yielded over 10 million TCR beta CDR3 reads and each child 2.5 million to 3 million reads. Thymic selection shapes the output of TCR recombination in a similar way in related and unrelated pairs, and inherited differences have a minor effect. Normalized repertoire overlap was always found to be slightly, but never significantly, higher in related mother-child pairs than in unrelated mother-child pairs. With a sensitivity of approximately 93 clones per million clonotypes, no persistent microchimeric T cell clones were detected. The study used deep NGS to compare TCR beta repertoires of mothers and children, seeking features distinguishing related mother-child pairs from unrelated individuals. On average, the children were about 10 +/- 4 years old, while the mothers were roughly 40 +/- 4 years old. Libraries were sequenced on Illumina HiSeq 2000 with 100+100 nt paired-end reads after adapter ligation with NEBNext reagents. To prevent cross-contamination, the mother and child libraries were prepared a month apart and were sequenced in separate runs. Each donor had between roughly 450,000 and 2,100,000 distinct TCR beta clonotypes identified. Naive TCR beta clonotypes were estimated from low-frequency clonotypes matched to each donor's FACS-determined naive share, without sorting.

The sequencing input was blood. This chain is built from TRBV12-5 and TRBJ2-2, with an unclear D gene assignment. The sequence was collected from a boy aged 5 to 17 in good health. The CDR3 reads as follows: CASARDNLNTGELFF. The nucleotide sequence is given as TGTGCTAGTGCCCGAGACAACCTGAACACCGGGGAGCTGTTTTTT.